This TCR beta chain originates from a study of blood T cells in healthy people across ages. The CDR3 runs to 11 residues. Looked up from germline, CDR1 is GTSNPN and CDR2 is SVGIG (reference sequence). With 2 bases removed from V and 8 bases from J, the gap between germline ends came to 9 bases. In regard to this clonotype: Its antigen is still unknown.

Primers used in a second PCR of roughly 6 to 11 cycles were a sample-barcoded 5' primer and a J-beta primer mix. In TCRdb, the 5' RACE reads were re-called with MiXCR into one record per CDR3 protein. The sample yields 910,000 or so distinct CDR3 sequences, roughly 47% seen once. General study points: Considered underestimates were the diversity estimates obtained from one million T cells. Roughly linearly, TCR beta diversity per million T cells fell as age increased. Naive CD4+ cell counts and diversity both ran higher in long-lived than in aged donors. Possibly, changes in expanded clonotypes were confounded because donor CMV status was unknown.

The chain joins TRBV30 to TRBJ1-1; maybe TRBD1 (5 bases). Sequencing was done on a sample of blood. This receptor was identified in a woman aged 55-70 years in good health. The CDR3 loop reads CAWSPQGEAFF. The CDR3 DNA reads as TGTGCCTGGAGTCCCCAGGGAGAAGCTTTCTTT.